Following are 5 T cell receptor beta chains from one sample sequenced in a study of technical replicates of blood from several donors. Profiling relied on immunoSEQ multiplex PCR, and the TCRdb table lists in-frame clones only, not all of them. The profile shows 65,000 to 85,000 clones, around 92% of them singletons. Sequenced material: T cells isolated from PBMCs. Source of these receptors: a human donor in good health.

Of note for this clone: Other DNA sequences from this sample encode an identical CDR3 as well. The CDR3 loop reads CASSVGGTEAFF. The CDR3 DNA reads TGTGCCAGCAGCGTCGGGGGGACTGAAGCTTTCTTT. The chain combines TRBV9 with TRBJ1-1; D is perhaps TRBD1 (5 bases). V gave up 2 bases and J gave up 5 bases, with 7 bases separating them. The length of the CDR3 is 12 residues. Germline V lookup: CDR1 SGDLS, CDR2 YYNGEE.

The V call is TRBV2, the J call TRBJ2-1; a weak D match, TRBD2 (6 bases). Germline CDR1 and CDR2: SNHLY and FYNNEI. The CDR3 length is 12 residues. The V end was cut by 8 bases, the J end by 8 bases, with 13 bases between. As DNA, the CDR3 is TGTGCCAGCGTCCTCGAGCGGGATGAGCAGTTCTTC. Amino acid sequence: CASVLERDEQFF.

CDR3 loop: CASSLVEREYTYEQYF. The CDR3 DNA reads as TGTGCCAGCAGCTTAGTTGAGCGGGAATATACCTACGAGCAGTACTTC. The rearrangement links TRBV7-6 to TRBJ2-7; TRBD2 agrees at 7 bases. J lost 2 bases, V lost 1 base, and 8 bases had no gene match. The CDR3 loop spans 16 amino acids. Germline V gene lookup returns CDR1 SGHVS and CDR2 FNYEAQ.

V and J are TRBV27 and TRBJ1-2; unclear D gene. The V gene's germline CDR1 is MNHEY and CDR2 SMNVEV (reference sequence). The CDR3 has 13 residues. V was clipped by 2 bases and J by 4 bases, with 8 bases between them. In DNA form, the CDR3 reads TGTGCCAGCAGTTTAGGCCACACCTATGGCTACACCTTC. Translated, it gives CASSLGHTYGYTF.

The chain joins TRBV28 to TRBJ2-5; TRBD1 is a possible D gene (6 bases). In germline, CDR1 is MDHEN, CDR2 SYDVKM. Trimming pared 4 bases from V and 2 bases from J, leaving 14 bases between. The CDR3 spans 15 residues. In DNA form, the CDR3 reads TGTGCCAGCAGTTCCTCCGGACAGCATCAAGAGACCCAGTACTTC. Its translation: CASSSSGQHQETQYF.